This T cell receptor beta chain was found in a study of human T cells and chemical hapten exposure. At the level of the study: 2% DPC applied to an approximately 2 cm by approximately 2 cm arm area sensitized donors. Study results and limitations: Versus controls, expanded TCRs had significantly more large CDR3 similarity clusters. Donors in the study had alopecia, meaning their immune response may differ from healthy people's.

Library preparation tagged each individual cDNA molecule with a unique molecular identifier. TCRdb re-called the RACE reads through MiXCR, storing one row per CDR3 protein. The sample has 300,000 to 400,000 distinct CDR3 sequences, about 7% seen once. CDR1 is SEHNR and CDR2 is FQNEAQ in the germline V gene (reference sequence). This CDR3 comprises 15 residues. The time point here: patch test 1, 2 weeks after DPC sensitization. Stated treatment: therapeutic diphenylcyclopropenone sensitization with weekly scalp DPC. Remarks on this clonotype: Its antigen is undetermined. The junction differs from germline at one of its ends, possibly a read error.

The source is a woman between 18 and 29 years old with alopecia areata. Some clones in this sample may be carry-over from other donors' samples. The rearrangement joins TRBV7-9 to TRBJ2-3; no clear D gene. Sequencing used whole blood, obtained in connection with sensitization to the hapten diphenylcyclopropenone (DPC). CDR3 sequence (DNA): TGTGCCAGCAGCTCCATCACCAAAAACACAGATGCGCAGTATTTT. Translation gives CASSSITKNTDAQYF.